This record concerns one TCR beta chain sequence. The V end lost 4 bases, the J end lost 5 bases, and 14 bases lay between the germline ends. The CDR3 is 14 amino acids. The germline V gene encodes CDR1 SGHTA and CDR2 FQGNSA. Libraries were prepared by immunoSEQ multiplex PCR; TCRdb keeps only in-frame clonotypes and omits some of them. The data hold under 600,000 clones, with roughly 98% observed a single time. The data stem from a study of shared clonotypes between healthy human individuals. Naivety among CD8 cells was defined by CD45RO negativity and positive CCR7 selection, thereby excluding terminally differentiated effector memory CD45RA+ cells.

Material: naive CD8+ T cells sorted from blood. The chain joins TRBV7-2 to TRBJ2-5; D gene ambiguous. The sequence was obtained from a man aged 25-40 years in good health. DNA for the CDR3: TGTGCCAGCAGCTCCTCAAGGCATTGGGAGACCCAGTACTTC. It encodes CASSSSRHWETQYF.